Reported below is one T cell receptor (beta chain). This record comes from a study of blood T cells in healthy people across ages. The second PCR ran roughly 6 to 12 cycles with a sample-barcoded 5' primer and J-beta primers. From the 5' RACE reads, TCRdb called clonotypes with MiXCR, one entry per CDR3 protein. The sample records about 800,000 distinct CDR3 sequences, 20% to 25% being singletons. CDR3 length: 16 amino acids. Germline loops: CDR1 SQVTM, CDR2 ANQGSEA. Trimming cost V 4 bases and J 3 bases; bases outside gene matches: 6. These data were also filed under a second study, of T cells of mothers and their children. In that study: Each child gave approximately 2.8 million TCR beta CDR3 reads (each mother, over 8.5 million). An overlap that was slightly higher, though non-significant, was seen in related mother-child pairs versus unrelated pairs.

This chain connects TRBV29-1 to TRBJ2-1; 13 nucleotides match TRBD2. This sequence was found in a boy younger than 18 in good health. Sequencing was done on a sample of blood. The CDR3 region is CSVVGLAGAFYNEQFF. The CDR3 region has the DNA TGCAGCGTTGTAGGACTAGCGGGGGCCTTCTACAATGAGCAGTTCTTC.